Below, 20 T cell receptor beta chains from the same sample are listed, as sequenced in a study of Ad26.COV2.S vaccination and SARS-CoV-2 variants. The method was immunoSEQ multiplex PCR; TCRdb's version includes in-frame clones alone and lacks a portion of them. This table holds 200,000 to 300,000 clones, around 90% found once. This sample's treatment: around 19 received Ad26.COV2.S at low or high dose, single or two shots; 5 received placebo; per-sample allocation not given. Day 63 after the first injection of vaccine or placebo was the sampling time. The sample in question was peripheral blood, obtained in a trial of Ad26.COV2.S vaccine versus placebo. These TCRs come from a person between 18 and 60 years old who received the Ad26.COV2.S COVID-19 vaccine or a placebo.

The rearrangement joins TRBV5-6 to TRBJ1-2; the D gene is possibly TRBD1 (6 bases). The CDR3 has 14 amino acids. Germline CDR1 SGHDT, CDR2 YYEEEE. Trimming took 5 bases from V and 0 from J, leaving 11 bases between them. The CDR3 DNA reads TGTGCCAGCAGGGGGGGGGCCGCTAACTATGGCTACACCTTC. This translates into CASRGGAANYGYTF.

This rearrangement joins TRBV11-1 to TRBJ2-7, with D unclear. V was shortened by 1 base and J by 2 bases, with 9 bases between the two germline ends. This CDR3 is 14 amino acids long. Germline-derived CDR1 and CDR2 are SGHAT and FQDESV (reference sequence). CDR3: CASSLGTGPYEQYF. CDR3 in DNA: TGTGCCAGCAGCTTAGGAACTGGACCCTACGAGCAGTACTTC.

The chain combines TRBV6-5 with TRBJ1-5; tentative D call: TRBD1 (5 bases). The CDR3 consists of 15 residues. The ends were cut back, 6 bases at V and 2 bases at J, with 14 bases in the middle. CDR1 and CDR2 (germline): MNHEY, SVGAGI. This CDR3 is CASRPGWGGNQPQHF. For the CDR3, the DNA is TGTGCCAGCAGGCCCGGTTGGGGGGGCAATCAGCCCCAGCATTTT.

The J gene is TRBJ2-3, the V gene TRBV6-2 or TRBV6-3, with unresolved D. The CDR3 totals 15 residues. V was pared by 2 bases and J by 2 bases, with 11 bases between. CDR1 and CDR2 from the germline V gene are MNHEY and SVGEGT. CDR3 region: CASSYLSGATDTQYF. The CDR3 DNA is TGTGCCAGCAGTTACCTTAGTGGTGCCACAGATACGCAGTATTTT.

The rearrangement links TRBV7-8 to TRBJ2-5; D ambiguous. Trimming took 6 bases from V and 1 from J, leaving 15 bases between them. Germline V gene data show CDR1 as SGHVS and CDR2 as FQNEAQ. The CDR3 totals 15 residues. In DNA, the CDR3 is TGTGCCAGCAGATCCTACCCCGGGTTCCAAGAGACCCAGTACTTC. Translating gives CASRSYPGFQETQYF. Together with reference TRBV7-8 and TRBJ2-5, the CDR3 gives the full variable domain: GAGVSQSPRYKVAKRGQDVALRCDPISGHVSLFWYQQALGQGPEFLTYFQNEAQLDKSGLPSDRFFAERPEGSVSTLKIQRTQQEDSAVYLCASRSYPGFQETQYFGPGTRLLVL.

The table lists this clone with a count of one. V usage is TRBV5-1 and J usage is TRBJ1-6, with D possibly being TRBD1 (6 bases). V was pared by 0 bases and J by 6 bases, with 7 bases between. Looked up from germline, CDR1 is SGHRS and CDR2 is YFSETQ. CDR3 size: 14 residues. For the CDR3, the DNA is TGCGCCAGCAGCTTGGCAGGGGTTAATTCACCCCTCCACTTT. This translates into CASSLAGVNSPLHF.

The chain employs TRBV29-1 and TRBJ2-3; TRBD2 might be the D (5 bases). The CDR3 covers 11 residues. The germline V and J ends were trimmed by 7 bases and 15 bases, with 20 bases remaining between them. Germline CDR1 and CDR2: SQVTM and ANQGSEA. The CDR3 sequence is CSARGLGFQYF. The CDR3 bases are TGCAGCGCCAGAGGGTTGGGGTTTCAATATTTT.

V and J are TRBV3-1 (or the pseudogene TRBV3-2) and TRBJ2-5; weak D call: TRBD2 (5 bases). V was pared by 4 bases and J by 4 bases, with 10 bases between. The CDR3 is 13 residues long. CDR1 is LGHDT and CDR2 is YNNKEL in the germline V gene (reference sequence). The CDR3 DNA reads as TGTGCCAGCAGCCCCGGACTGTTAGAGACCCAGTACTTC. This gives the protein CASSPGLLETQYF.

J is TRBJ1-2 and V is TRBV27; D not resolved. The germline V gene encodes CDR1 MNHEY and CDR2 SMNVEV (reference sequence). The germline V and J ends were trimmed by 6 bases and 1 base, with 12 bases remaining between them. The CDR3 spans 14 residues. CDR3 sequence reads: CASRFTGSNYGYTF. CDR3 nucleotides: TGTGCCAGCAGATTCACGGGTAGTAACTATGGCTACACCTTC.

V gene TRBV6-1 combines with J gene TRBJ1-2; D gene unclear. Germline-derived CDR1 and CDR2 are MNHNS and SASEGT. This CDR3 has 12 residues. Trimming took off 3 bases at V and 4 bases at J, with 6 bases between the two ends. Here the CDR3 reads CASSDSGYGYTF. DNA for the CDR3: TGTGCCAGCAGTGATTCCGGCTATGGCTACACCTTC.

This clone showed up just once. The chain is built from TRBV10-3 and TRBJ1-2; TRBD1 is a possible D gene (5 bases). Germline V gene data show CDR1 as ENHRY and CDR2 as SYGVKD. The CDR3 is 13 residues long. Trimming removed 5 bases from V and 2 bases from J, with 9 bases in between. The CDR3: CAISRGSNYGYTF. The CDR3 DNA sequence: TGTGCCATCAGTCGGGGGTCCAACTATGGCTACACCTTC.

This clone was detected a few times. The chain links TRBV3-1 (or the pseudogene TRBV3-2) to TRBJ2-5, with D uncertain. The germline gives CDR1 LGHDT, CDR2 YNNKEL (reference sequence). The CDR3 has 12 residues. V was cut by 5 bases and J by 9 bases, with 13 bases left in between. The CDR3 DNA reads as TGTGCCAGCAGCGCCCGCCCCGGGTCCCAGTACTTC. Translation gives CASSARPGSQYF.

The rearrangement joins TRBV6-5 to TRBJ1-2, with D tentatively TRBD1 (6 bases). Trimming removed 4 bases from V and 8 bases from J, with 17 bases in between. The CDR3 spans 14 residues. The germline V gene encodes CDR1 MNHEY and CDR2 SVGAGI. The chain's CDR3 is CASSSEQGRGGYTF. The CDR3 coding sequence is TGTGCCAGCAGTTCTGAACAGGGCCGGGGAGGCTACACCTTC.

V and J are TRBV15 and TRBJ2-5; 11 positions match TRBD1. CDR3 length: 16 residues. V dropped 2 bases and J dropped 5; count of bases not matched to a gene: 7. In germline, CDR1 is LNHNV, CDR2 YYDKDF (reference sequence). The CDR3 DNA reads as TGTGCCACCAGCAGAAAGAGGACAGGGGGCCTTGAGACCCAGTACTTC. Amino acids: CATSRKRTGGLETQYF.

V usage is TRBV7-6 and J usage is TRBJ1-3; perhaps TRBD1 as D (6 bases). This CDR3 spans 15 amino acids. CDR1 and CDR2 from the germline V gene are SGHVS and FNYEAQ. The V and J ends lost 3 bases and 3 bases respectively, with 12 bases between them. The CDR3 DNA follows: TGTGCCAGCAGCTTGGGGGGGGCCGGTGGAAACACCATATATTTT. It codes for CASSLGGAGGNTIYF.

This clone was seen only a few times. J is TRBJ1-4 and V is TRBV6-5, with D unclear. Between the trimmed V and J ends, which lost 2 bases and 8 bases, there was a span of 9 bases. Germline lookup yields CDR1 MNHEY and CDR2 SVGAGI. The CDR3 runs to 13 residues. As DNA, the CDR3 is TGTGCCAGCAGTTACATTTCGGGAGAAAAACTGTTTTTT. Amino acid sequence: CASSYISGEKLFF.

This chain connects TRBV7-4 to TRBJ1-4; D call uncertain. Trimming shortened V by 5 bases and J by 8 bases, and 12 bases separated the two germline ends. Per the germline V gene, CDR1 is SGHVT and CDR2 is SQSDAQ. The CDR3 covers 13 residues. The CDR3 sequence: CASSHREGEKLFF. The DNA for the CDR3 is TGTGCCAGCAGCCATCGGGAGGGAGAAAAACTGTTTTTT. The whole variable domain, remainder taken from reference TRBV7-4 and TRBJ1-4, is GAGVSQSPRYKVAKRGRDVALRCDSISGHVTLYWYRQTLGQGSEVLTYSQSDAQRDKSGRPSGRFSAERPERSVSTLKIQRTEQGDSAVYLCASSHREGEKLFFGSGTQLSVL.

CDR3 bases: TGTGCCACCAGTGATAAGGCGGATACGCAGTATTTT. Protein: CATSDKADTQYF. The chain combines TRBV24-1 with TRBJ2-3, with D unresolved. Germline CDR1 is KGHDR and CDR2 is SFDVKD. CDR3 length: 12 amino acids. V lost 3 bases and J 6 bases, leaving 6 bases between the germline ends.

The chain links TRBV7-8 to TRBJ2-7; 7 nucleotides agree with TRBD1. V lost 3 bases to trimming and J lost 7 bases; unmatched junction nucleotides: 12. CDR3 length: 15 residues. Germline V gives CDR1 SGHVS, CDR2 FQNEAQ. CDR3 DNA: TGTGCCAGCAGCTTTACCGGGACAGACCTCCGGGAGCAGTACGTC. Translated: CASSFTGTDLREQYV.

The chain has TRBV6-1 and TRBJ1-2; D is unclear. V lost 2 bases to trimming and J lost 5 bases, with 12 bases between them. Per the germline V gene, CDR1 is MNHNS and CDR2 is SASEGT. The CDR3 covers 14 residues. The CDR3 nucleotides are TGTGCCAGCAGTGAACGCCGTGGGCTATATGGCTACACCTTC. This translates into CASSERRGLYGYTF.